Shown below are 20 T cell receptor beta chains from a single sample sequenced in a study. Via MiXCR, TCRdb re-called the 5' RACE reads, giving one row per CDR3 protein. The table records 8,000 to 10,000 distinct CDR3 sequences, less than 55% of them present only once. The sorted Tregs were CD4+CD25+CD127-/low cells. The sequenced sample was Tregs sorted from a lymph node. These receptors all come from a female donor with breast cancer.

V and J are TRBV20-1 and TRBJ2-3, with a possible D match to TRBD2 (5 bases). There are 14 residues in the CDR3. Trimming shortened V by 5 bases and J by 2 bases, and 14 bases separated the two germline ends. Germline loops: CDR1 DFQATT, CDR2 SNEGSKA (reference sequence). In nucleotides, the CDR3 is TGCAGTGCTCCCAAAGCGGTCCACACAGATACGCAGTATTTT. Protein product: CSAPKAVHTDTQYF.

The DNA for the CDR3 is TGTGCCATCAGGGGGCGCCAGGGGGAGGGGGGATACGAGCAGTACTTC. This sequence encodes CAIRGRQGEGGYEQYF. The V and J genes are TRBV10-3 and TRBJ2-7, with D perhaps assigned TRBD1 or TRBD2 (7 bases each). The germline gives CDR1 ENHRY, CDR2 SYGVKD. Trimming took 6 bases from V and 4 from J, leaving 22 bases between them. CDR3 length equals 16 residues.

The gene calls are TRBV7-3 and TRBJ1-1, with no clear D. The germline V gene encodes CDR1 SGHTA and CDR2 FQGTGA. CDR3 length: 14 amino acids. V lost 4 bases, J lost 3 bases, and 12 bases lay in between. The DNA for the CDR3 is TGTGCCAGCAGCTCATCCCCCAAGGACACTGAAGCTTTCTTT. It encodes CASSSSPKDTEAFF.

CDR3 sequence: CASRTGTENSPLHF. DNA for the CDR3: TGTGCCAGCAGAACCGGGACAGAAAATTCACCCCTCCACTTT. This rearrangement joins TRBV12-3 or TRBV12-4 to TRBJ1-6; 7 positions match TRBD1. The V and J ends lost 6 bases and 7 bases, in that order; junction bases with no gene match: 6. The CDR3 loop spans 14 amino acids.

A note on this clonotype: The conserved phenylalanine or tryptophan normally closing the CDR3 is absent here, so this likely arose from a read error. The chain uses TRBV20-1 and TRBJ2-7, with TRBD1 matching 9 bases. Per germline, CDR1 DFQATT and CDR2 SNEGSKA (reference sequence). The length of the CDR3 is 13 residues. The ends lost 1 base at V and 3 bases at J; junction bases unmatched: 1. CDR3: CSARGGQGYEQYL. The DNA of the CDR3 is TGCAGTGCTAGAGGGGGACAGGGCTACGAGCAGTACCTC.

The V gene is TRBV15, the J gene TRBJ1-5; TRBD1 is a possible D gene (5 bases). The V gene lost 1 base and the J gene lost 6 bases, with 10 bases spanning the gap. The CDR3 covers 14 residues. CDR1 is LNHNV and CDR2 is YYDKDF in the germline V gene (reference sequence). The CDR3 reads CATSRGDWGQPQHF. The CDR3 nucleotides are TGTGCCACCAGCAGAGGGGACTGGGGTCAGCCCCAGCATTTT. Full variable domain (rest looked up from reference TRBV15 and TRBJ1-5): DAMVIQNPRYQVTQFGKPVTLSCSQTLNHNVMYWYQQKSSQAPKLLFHYYDKDFNNEADTPDNFQSRRPNTSFCFLDIRSPGLGDTAMYLCATSRGDWGQPQHFGDGTRLSIL.

This chain uses TRBV6-1 with TRBJ2-2, with 9 bases aligning to TRBD2. Germline lookup yields CDR1 MNHNS and CDR2 SASEGT. V trimming: 6 bases; J trimming: 0 bases; junction bases outside the gene matches: 5. The CDR3 is 16 residues long. The CDR3 here is CASRKIAGANTGELFF. CDR3 bases: TGTGCCAGCAGGAAGATAGCGGGAGCGAACACCGGGGAGCTGTTTTTT.

V usage is TRBV5-1 and J usage is TRBJ2-4; a possible D gene is TRBD2 (5 bases). The CDR3 is 13 residues long. V was cut by 5 bases and J by 8 bases, with 14 bases left in between. Germline V gene sequence: CDR1 SGHRS, CDR2 YFSETQ. CDR3 in DNA: TGCGCCAGCAGGGAAAAAACCGGGGACATTCAGTACTTC. It specifies CASREKTGDIQYF.

V and J are TRBV7-8 and TRBJ2-2; 7 bases are a match to TRBD1. This CDR3 is 15 amino acids long. After removal of 5 bases from V and 3 bases from J, the junction contained 6 bases not matched to a gene. Germline V gene lookup returns CDR1 SGHVS and CDR2 FQNEAQ. The CDR3 bases are TGTGCCAGCAGCACACAGGGGCTCGACACCGGGGAGCTGTTTTTT. The encoded protein is CASSTQGLDTGELFF.

This clonotype was seen a handful of times. The genes are TRBV6-2 or TRBV6-3 and TRBJ1-1; TRBD1 is a possible D gene (6 bases). Germline V CDR1 and CDR2: MNHEY, SVGEGT. V lost 7 bases and J 8 bases, leaving 14 bases between the germline ends. The CDR3 spans 12 residues. The CDR3 protein is CASTDSRLEAFF. As DNA, the CDR3 is TGTGCCAGCACGGACAGTCGGCTCGAAGCTTTCTTT.

This clonotype appeared once. J is TRBJ2-7 and V is TRBV5-1, with D possibly matching TRBD2 (6 bases). Germline CDR1 and CDR2: SGHRS and YFSETQ. CDR3 length equals 17 residues. The ends were cut back, 0 bases at V and 1 base at J, with 17 bases in the middle. CDR3 amino acids: CASSLGAGTYPSYEQYF. The CDR3 DNA reads as TGCGCCAGCAGCTTGGGGGCCGGGACTTACCCTTCCTACGAGCAGTACTTC.

This clonotype was detected only a few times. J is TRBJ2-5 and V is TRBV6-6, with D tentatively TRBD1 (6 bases). There are 18 residues in the CDR3. The germline gives CDR1 MNHNY, CDR2 SVGAGI (reference sequence). Between the trimmed V and J ends, which lost 6 bases and 2 bases, there was a span of 25 bases. CDR3 protein: CASRPLPSGQPSQETQYF. The CDR3 region has the DNA TGTGCCAGCAGGCCACTCCCATCTGGACAGCCTTCGCAAGAGACCCAGTACTTC.

The CDR3 sequence is CAVSADLQETQYF. The CDR3 region has the DNA TGTGCAGTAAGCGCGGACCTCCAAGAGACCCAGTACTTC. This chain uses TRBV10-3 with TRBJ2-5; D uncertain. Germline assignment: CDR1 ENHRY and CDR2 SYGVKD. This CDR3 is 13 amino acids long.

This clonotype was detected a few times. This rearrangement joins TRBV6-5 to TRBJ2-3, with D possibly being TRBD1 (6 bases). The germline V gene encodes CDR1 MNHEY and CDR2 SVGAGI. Between the trimmed V and J ends, which lost 6 bases and 3 bases, there was a span of 10 bases. The CDR3 totals 13 residues. The CDR3 DNA follows: TGTGCCAGCAGCGAACAGGGTACAGATACGCAGTATTTT. It translates to CASSEQGTDTQYF.

V and J are TRBV20-1 and TRBJ1-4; D is possibly TRBD1 (6 bases). CDR3 length equals 14 residues. The V gene lost 5 bases and the J gene lost 1 base, with 11 bases spanning the gap. Germline V gene lookup returns CDR1 DFQATT and CDR2 SNEGSKA (reference sequence). The CDR3 nucleotides are TGCAGTGCTTTCAGGACAGAAACTAATGAAAAACTGTTTTTT. It yields the protein CSAFRTETNEKLFF.

The chain joins TRBV7-2 to TRBJ2-3; 12 bases line up with TRBD1. J gave up 1 base and V 5 bases, and 1 base lay outside the gene matches. The germline CDR1 and CDR2 sequences are SGHTA and FQGNSA. The CDR3 is 15 amino acids. The CDR3 coding sequence is TGTGCCAGCAGCAGGGACAGGGGGCGCACAGATACGCAGTATTTT. As protein: CASSRDRGRTDTQYF.

The V and J genes are TRBV20-1 and TRBJ2-1, with D possibly being TRBD2 (5 bases). In germline, CDR1 is DFQATT, CDR2 SNEGSKA (reference sequence). The CDR3 spans 15 residues. Trimming shortened V by 4 bases and J by 10 bases, and 23 bases separated the two germline ends. CDR3 in DNA: TGCAGTGCTACCAACTTCGGGGAGAATACCTACGAGCAGTTCTTC. Amino acid sequence: CSATNFGENTYEQFF.

This clonotype occurred a few times. This chain uses TRBV28 with TRBJ2-1, with D possibly being TRBD1 (6 bases). CDR1 is MDHEN and CDR2 is SYDVKM in the germline V gene. The V and J ends lost 4 bases and 7 bases respectively, with 32 bases between them. The CDR3 is 20 residues long. This chain's CDR3 is CASSSFVGAQDRSNINEQFF. The DNA for the CDR3 is TGTGCCAGCAGTTCTTTCGTTGGGGCTCAGGACAGATCCAATATAAATGAGCAGTTCTTC.

This rearrangement joins TRBV10-3 to TRBJ1-5; D call uncertain. Germline V gene sequence: CDR1 ENHRY, CDR2 SYGVKD. Trimming pared 5 bases from V and 3 bases from J, leaving 5 bases between. The CDR3 loop spans 12 amino acids. The CDR3 is CAISPNNQPQHF. The CDR3 coding sequence is TGTGCCATCAGTCCAAACAATCAGCCCCAGCATTTT.

Only a few counts were recorded for this clonotype. V gene TRBV20-1 combines with J gene TRBJ2-3; D remains ambiguous. The CDR3 length is 12 residues. V shed 6 bases and J shed 3 bases, with 10 bases lying between them. Germline V gene lookup returns CDR1 DFQATT and CDR2 SNEGSKA (reference sequence). The chain's CDR3 is CSATWGTDTQYF. CDR3 DNA: TGCAGTGCCACGTGGGGTACAGATACGCAGTATTTT.